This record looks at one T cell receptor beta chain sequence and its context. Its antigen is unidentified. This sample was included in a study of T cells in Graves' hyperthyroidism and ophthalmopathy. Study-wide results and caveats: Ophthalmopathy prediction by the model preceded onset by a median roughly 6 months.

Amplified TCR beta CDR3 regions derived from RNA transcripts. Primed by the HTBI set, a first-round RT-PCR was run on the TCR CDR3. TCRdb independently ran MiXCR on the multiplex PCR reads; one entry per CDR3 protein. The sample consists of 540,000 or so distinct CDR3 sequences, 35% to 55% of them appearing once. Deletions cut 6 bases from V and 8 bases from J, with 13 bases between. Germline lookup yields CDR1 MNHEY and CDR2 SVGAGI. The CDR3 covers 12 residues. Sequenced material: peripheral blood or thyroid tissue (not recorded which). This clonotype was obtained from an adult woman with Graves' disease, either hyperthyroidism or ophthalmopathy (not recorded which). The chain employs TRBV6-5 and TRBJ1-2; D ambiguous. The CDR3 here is CASSQALTGYTF. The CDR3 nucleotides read TGTGCCAGCAGCCAAGCCTTGACGGGCTACACCTTC.